This T cell receptor (beta chain) is drawn from a study of blood T cell repertoires in COVID-19. Study-level information: Collection of acute and convalescent COVID-19 samples took place in the United States, Italy and Spain. Sample material is recorded as cDNA or gDNA derived from T cells, B-cell-depleted T cells, or PBMCs.

Authors' analysis steps: Amplification of reference gene primers provided the estimated nucleated cell counts. Profiling relied on immunoSEQ multiplex PCR, and the TCRdb table lists in-frame clones only, not all of them. V and J calls plus clone size are reproduced from that table; the DNA served to infer D and trimming. The table shows approximately 100,000 clones, with 85% occurring only once. Germline CDR1 and CDR2: SEHNR and FQNEAQ (reference sequence). V shed 2 bases, J shed 6 bases, and the junction held 7 bases outside the gene matches. CDR3 length: 15 residues. V gene TRBV7-9 combines with J gene TRBJ2-1; TRBD2 agrees at 7 bases. The sample taken for sequencing was peripheral blood. The TCR originated in a man older than 75 with acute or convalescent COVID-19. The CDR3 DNA reads as TGTGCCAGCAGCTTAATCAGCGGGAATACCAATGAGCAGTTCTTC. As protein: CASSLISGNTNEQFF.